This record covers a single TCR beta chain. As yet, its antigen is unknown. Unmatched junction bases numbered 7, after V lost 8 bases and J lost 4 bases. In germline, CDR1 is MNHEY, CDR2 SMNVEV (reference sequence). CDR3 length: 15 residues. This entry comes from a study of lymphopenia after photon versus proton radiotherapy. The study's findings and limits: Better survival with proton therapy was suggested as possible, not demonstrated. A bigger post-nadir fall in TCR diversity correlated inversely with survival time in deceased patients. Post-nadir diversity loss with photons came from oligoclonal expansion, particularly CD8+ Temra cells. Relative stability marked proton patients; photon patients lost diversity and naive cells.

Repertoires were generated with immunoSEQ multiplex PCR, while TCRdb's copy carries only in-frame clones and drops some. The data hold fewer than 25,000 clones, with about 80% observed a single time. The clonotype originates from a man aged 40-50 years with gastric cancer. The chain uses TRBV27 and TRBJ1-5; 11 nucleotides agree with TRBD1. This sample comprised peripheral blood, obtained from a patient treated with photon-based radiotherapy. This CDR3 is CASAPGTGGNQPQHF. The CDR3 DNA sequence: TGTGCCAGCGCACCCGGGACAGGGGGTAATCAGCCCCAGCATTTT.